The clone carrying this T cell receptor beta chain was observed many times. Its target is not known. This sample stems from a study of identical twins. V lost 3 bases and J 5 bases, leaving 11 bases between the germline ends. The CDR3 loop spans 14 amino acids. TCRdb called the 5' RACE reads again in MiXCR, with one record for every CDR3 protein. This sample carries around 480,000 distinct CDR3 sequences, 14% of them seen once, and the ten largest clones take approximately 0.9%. Notes on the study in general: Beta clonotypes that were abundant in cord blood contained fewer insertions, a pattern absent from memory repertoires. Researchers reported excess low generation probability among twin-shared out-of-frame alpha sequences.

The sample was also linked to a second study, of yellow fever vaccine responses in identical twins. Per that paper: On the reported evidence, twins' vaccine T cell responses seemed partly convergent and partly personalized.

The TCR originated in a woman in her late teens or twenties in good health. The gene calls are TRBV12-3 or TRBV12-4 and TRBJ1-5; a possible D gene is TRBD1 (5 bases). Sequences were obtained from CD4+ T cells sorted from blood. The CDR3 region is CASSLGGAYQPQHF. The DNA for the CDR3 is TGTGCCAGCAGTTTGGGGGGTGCGTATCAGCCCCAGCATTTT.